One sample yielded the 21 T cell receptor beta chains listed below, sequenced in a study of control samples from healthy donors and cancer patients. Assay: immunoSEQ multiplex PCR; the TCRdb copy retains only in-frame clones and omits some. Of around 110,000 clones in the sample, 88% were seen once. Sequenced sample: blood. Every receptor here comes from a woman between 65 and 79 years old in good health.

This clone was picked up a small number of times. The rearrangement uses TRBV29-1 and TRBJ2-7; possible D gene TRBD1, 5 bases. The V gene lost 1 base and the J gene lost 2 bases, with 12 bases spanning the gap. Germline-derived CDR1 and CDR2 are SQVTM and ANQGSEA. The CDR3 totals 14 residues. DNA of the CDR3: TGCAGCGTTGAAGGGGGTGCGGACACCTACGAGCAGTACTTC. Its protein product is CSVEGGADTYEQYF.

The rearrangement joins TRBV11-2 to TRBJ2-3, with D possibly TRBD2 on 6 matching bases. The CDR3 extends over 13 amino acids. V was trimmed by 6 bases and J by 1 base, leaving 8 bases between them. Germline loops: CDR1 SGHAT, CDR2 FQNNGV. The chain's CDR3 is CASRREGTDTQYF. In DNA, the CDR3 is TGTGCCAGCAGGAGGGAGGGCACAGATACGCAGTATTTT. Complete variable domain (other parts from reference TRBV11-2 and TRBJ2-3): EAGVAQSPRYKIIEKRQSVAFWCNPISGHATLYWYQQILGQGPKLLIQFQNNGVVDDSQLPKDRFSAERLKGVDSTLKIQPAKLEDSAVYLCASRREGTDTQYFGPGTRLTVL.

The chain joins TRBV19 to TRBJ1-6; possible D gene TRBD1, 6 bases. Trimming shortened V by 3 bases and J by 9 bases, and 18 bases separated the two germline ends. The germline V gene has CDR1 LNHDA and CDR2 SQIVND (reference sequence). The CDR3 totals 16 residues. The CDR3 region is CASSIGGPALGSPLHF. The CDR3 coding sequence is TGTGCCAGTAGTATTGGGGGCCCGGCCCTTGGTTCACCCCTCCACTTT.

This CDR3 is CASSQAMTTYNEQFF. The CDR3 DNA reads TGTGCCAGCAGCCAAGCGATGACTACGTACAATGAGCAGTTCTTC. This chain links TRBV3-1 (or the pseudogene TRBV3-2) with TRBJ2-1; a possible D gene is TRBD2 (5 bases). CDR1 is LGHDT, CDR2 YNNKEL, per germline (reference sequence). This CDR3 contains 15 residues. The V end was cut by 1 base, the J end by 4 bases, with 11 bases between.

V gene TRBV5-1 combines with J gene TRBJ1-1; the D gene is possibly TRBD1 (5 bases). From germline, CDR1 is SGHRS and CDR2 YFSETQ. With 0 bases removed from V and 0 bases from J, the gap between germline ends came to 9 bases. The CDR3 runs to 15 residues. The CDR3 DNA reads as TGCGCCAGCAGCTTGGGACAGACCATGAACACTGAAGCTTTCTTT. This codes for CASSLGQTMNTEAFF. The full variable domain, with the rest looked up from reference TRBV5-1 and TRBJ1-1, is KAGVTQTPRYLIKTRGQQVTLSCSPISGHRSVSWYQQTPGQGLQFLFEYFSETQRNKGNFPGRFSGRQFSNSRSEMNVSTLELGDSALYLCASSLGQTMNTEAFFGQGTRLTVV.

This clone was picked up one time. The V gene is TRBV6-5, the J gene TRBJ1-6; D is undetermined. Trimming cost V 5 bases and J 6 bases, with 5 bases left between them. CDR3 length equals 12 residues. Germline V gene data show CDR1 as MNHEY and CDR2 as SVGAGI. This chain's CDR3 is CASSTPNSPLHF. The CDR3 region has the DNA TGTGCCAGCAGTACCCCTAATTCACCCCTCCACTTT.

V gene TRBV10-2 combines with J gene TRBJ1-2; possibly TRBD1 for D (6 bases). CDR3 length: 14 residues. V lost 2 bases and J lost 4, with 11 bases in between. Germline assignment: CDR1 WSHSY and CDR2 SAAADI. CDR3 in amino acids: CASSETTGIYGYTF. CDR3 sequence (DNA): TGCGCCAGCAGTGAGACAACAGGGATCTATGGCTACACCTTC.

The chain couples TRBV19 to TRBJ2-7, with 10 positions matching TRBD1. Looked up from germline, CDR1 is LNHDA and CDR2 is SQIVND (reference sequence). The length of the CDR3 is 14 residues. Losses at the gene ends were 4 bases for V and 5 bases for J; bases not matched to a gene: 5. CDR3 residues: CASSNRDRGHEQYF. In nucleotides, the CDR3 is TGTGCCAGTAGTAACCGGGACAGGGGTCACGAGCAGTACTTC.

The chain combines TRBV5-6 with TRBJ2-7, with D uncertain. With 0 bases removed from V and 3 bases from J, the gap between germline ends came to 13 bases. The CDR3 contains 15 residues. Germline assignment: CDR1 SGHDT and CDR2 YYEEEE. The CDR3 reads CASSLDPNLYYEQYF. The CDR3, as DNA: TGTGCCAGCAGCTTGGATCCTAATCTCTACTACGAGCAGTACTTC.

The chain couples TRBV19 to TRBJ1-1; a weak D match, TRBD1 (5 bases). Germline CDR1 is LNHDA and CDR2 is SQIVND (reference sequence). The CDR3 is 16 residues long. Trimming stripped 9 bases from V and 0 bases from J, with 20 bases between. The CDR3 region has the DNA TGTGCCAGCAATGACAGAGAGGGCTCCATGAACACTGAAGCTTTCTTT. Translated, it gives CASNDREGSMNTEAFF.

This clone was observed once. V usage is TRBV18 and J usage is TRBJ1-1; 9 bases agree with TRBD1. CDR1 and CDR2 (germline): KGHSH, LQKENI. V was clipped by 6 bases and J by 6 bases; unmatched bases: 8. There are 14 residues in the CDR3. In DNA, the CDR3 is TGTGCCAGCTCGCCCGGGACAGGGCAATCTGAAGCTTTCTTT. Protein sequence: CASSPGTGQSEAFF.

The chain joins TRBV21-1 to TRBJ2-7; TRBD2 is the table's D call and was not checked against the DNA. TRBV21-1 is a pseudogene segment. This CDR3 comprises 14 residues. The CDR3 DNA reads TGTGCCAGCAGCAGTGTAGGAGCTAACGGCGAGCAGTACTTC. Encoded protein: CASSSVGANGEQYF.

V is TRBV27 and J is TRBJ2-1; 9 positions match TRBD2. V lost 3 bases, J lost 7 bases, and 7 bases stayed unmatched. There are 15 residues in the CDR3. Per the germline V gene, CDR1 is MNHEY and CDR2 is SMNVEV (reference sequence). DNA for the CDR3: TGTGCCAGCAGTTTCCCAGCGGGGGGCTTGAATGAGCAGTTCTTC. Its protein is CASSFPAGGLNEQFF.

V usage is TRBV6-4 and J usage is TRBJ1-2; 7 bases agree with TRBD1. Germline loops: CDR1 MRHNA, CDR2 SNTAGT. The trim removed 6 bases at V and 0 bases at J, leaving 7 bases unmatched. The CDR3 is 15 residues long. The CDR3 here is CASRETGAPNYGYTF. The CDR3 DNA sequence: TGTGCCAGCAGAGAAACAGGGGCCCCTAACTATGGCTACACCTTC.

The rearrangement uses TRBV7-9 and TRBJ1-1; possibly TRBD1 for D (5 bases). The CDR3 has 15 amino acids. V lost 3 bases, J lost 3 bases, and 14 bases lay in between. Germline V gene lookup returns CDR1 SEHNR and CDR2 FQNEAQ (reference sequence). CDR3 DNA: TGTGCCAGCAGCTTGGGGGAAGGCCTGCACACTGAAGCTTTCTTT. Its translation: CASSLGEGLHTEAFF. Together with reference TRBV7-9 and TRBJ1-1, the CDR3 gives the full variable domain: DTGVSQNPRHKITKRGQNVTFRCDPISEHNRLYWYRQTLGQGPEFLTYFQNEAQLEKSRLLSDRFSAERPKGSFSTLEIQRTEQGDSAMYLCASSLGEGLHTEAFFGQGTRLTVV.

This clone appeared a single time. V gene TRBV12-5 combines with J gene TRBJ1-5, with D hard to call. Germline V gene sequence: CDR1 LGHNT, CDR2 FRNRAP. V was trimmed by 7 bases and J by 5 bases, leaving 12 bases between them. The CDR3 has 13 amino acids. The CDR3 spells CASAFREDQPQHF. CDR3 nucleotides: TGTGCTAGTGCCTTTCGGGAGGATCAGCCCCAGCATTTT.

The chain is built from TRBV5-1 and TRBJ2-1; the D gene is possibly TRBD1 (7 bases). V was clipped by 5 bases and J by 8 bases, with 29 bases between them. Germline V gene sequence: CDR1 SGHRS, CDR2 YFSETQ. The CDR3 length is 18 residues. The CDR3 DNA is TGCGCCAGCAGTCTGGATAGTCGGGCGGGACAGACGACTGATGAGCAGTTCTTC. Protein sequence: CASSLDSRAGQTTDEQFF. Supplemented by reference TRBV5-1 and TRBJ2-1, the full variable domain reads KAGVTQTPRYLIKTRGQQVTLSCSPISGHRSVSWYQQTPGQGLQFLFEYFSETQRNKGNFPGRFSGRQFSNSRSEMNVSTLELGDSALYLCASSLDSRAGQTTDEQFFGPGTRLTVL.

This chain connects TRBV18 to TRBJ2-7; D gene unclear. The length of the CDR3 is 14 residues. Germline CDR1 and CDR2: KGHSH and LQKENI. Trimming shortened V by 2 bases and J by 1 base, and 9 bases separated the two germline ends. The CDR3 region has the DNA TGTGCCAGCTCACCAGATCAGGTTTCCTACGAGCAGTACTTC. Translating it yields CASSPDQVSYEQYF. The variable domain in full, completed from reference TRBV18 and TRBJ2-7, reads NAGVMQNPRHLVRRRGQEARLRCSPMKGHSHVYWYRQLPEEGLKFMVYLQKENIIDESGMPKERFSAEFPKEGPSILRIQQVVRGDSAAYFCASSPDQVSYEQYFGPGTRLTVT.

This chain connects TRBV11-2 to TRBJ2-2, with D possibly TRBD2 on 5 matching bases. Trimming removed 3 bases from V and 2 bases from J, with 16 bases in between. Germline assignment: CDR1 SGHAT and CDR2 FQNNGV. The CDR3 runs 17 residues. The CDR3 DNA reads TGTGCCAGCAGCTTGCTTTCGAACGGGGTAAACACCGGGGAGCTGTTTTTT. Its translation: CASSLLSNGVNTGELFF.

The V and J genes are TRBV5-1 and TRBJ1-6; 10 nucleotides agree with TRBD1. Germline lookup yields CDR1 SGHRS and CDR2 YFSETQ. CDR3 size: 23 residues. V dropped 0 bases and J dropped 5; count of bases not matched to a gene: 23. CDR3 sequence reads: CASSLVRQDRGFSGRANNSPLHF. In DNA, the CDR3 is TGCGCCAGCAGCTTGGTACGCCAGGACAGGGGGTTTTCAGGTAGGGCCAATAATTCACCCCTCCACTTT.

The V gene is TRBV7-8, the J gene TRBJ2-7; a possible D gene is TRBD2 (6 bases). Deletions cut 5 bases from V and 4 bases from J, with 12 bases between. Germline V gene lookup returns CDR1 SGHVS and CDR2 FQNEAQ. The CDR3 extends over 13 amino acids. CDR3 amino acids: CASSPGTPYEQYF. The CDR3 region has the DNA TGTGCCAGCAGCCCCGGGACTCCGTACGAGCAGTACTTC.